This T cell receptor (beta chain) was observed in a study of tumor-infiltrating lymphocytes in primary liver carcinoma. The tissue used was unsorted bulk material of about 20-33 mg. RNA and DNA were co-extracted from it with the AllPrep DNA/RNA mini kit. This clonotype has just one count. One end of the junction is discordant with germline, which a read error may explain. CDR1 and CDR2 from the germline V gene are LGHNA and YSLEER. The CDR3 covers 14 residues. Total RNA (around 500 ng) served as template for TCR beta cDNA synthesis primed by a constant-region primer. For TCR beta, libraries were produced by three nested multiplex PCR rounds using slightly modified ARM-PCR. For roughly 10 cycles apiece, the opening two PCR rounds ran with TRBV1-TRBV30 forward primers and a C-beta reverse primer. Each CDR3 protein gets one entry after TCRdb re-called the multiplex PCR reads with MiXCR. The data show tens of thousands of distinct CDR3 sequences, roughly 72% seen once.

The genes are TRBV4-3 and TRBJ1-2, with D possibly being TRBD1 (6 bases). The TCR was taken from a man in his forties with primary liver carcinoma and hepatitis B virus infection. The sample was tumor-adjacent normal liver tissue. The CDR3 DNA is TGCGCCAGCAGCCAAGTTGTGACAGGATATGGCTACGCCTTC. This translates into CASSQVVTGYGYAF.